This note documents a single T cell receptor (beta chain) sequence. Its antigen is still unknown. The same CDR3 is also encoded by other DNA sequences in this sample. The CDR3 is 15 residues long. Germline CDR1 reads SGDLS; CDR2 reads YYNGEE. J was trimmed by 4 bases and V by 3 bases; bases with no gene match: 3. In the source study's methods: Junction-only sequences without quality scores were provided by ImmunoSEQ, so filtering was different. TCRdb's table, derived via immunoSEQ multiplex PCR, lists solely in-frame clones and lacks some. V, J and clone size are taken as reported in that table, and D and trimming were inferred from the DNA itself. The sample holds approximately 740,000 clones, 90% to 95% seen once. The data belong to a study of shared clonotypes between healthy human individuals. Study context: Contributing individuals were a couple of females and a few males aged 18 to 49. Findings and caveats of the study: Relative to memory subsets, naive subsets generally showed larger estimated richness. Non-shared clonotypes showed lower generation probabilities than clonotypes common to all four donors.

CD45RO negativity and positive selection for CCR7 defined naive CD8 cells, a population that excluded terminally differentiated effector memory CD45RA+ cells. The material sequenced was naive CD8+ T cells sorted from blood. The chain combines TRBV9 with TRBJ2-1; 11 nucleotides align to TRBD2. The source is a man under 40 in good health. CDR3 sequence reads: CASSAGTSGYNEQFF. CDR3 DNA sequence: TGTGCCAGCAGCGCCGGGACTAGCGGTTACAATGAGCAGTTCTTC.